This entry features one TCR beta chain sequence. Its antigen is not identified. The gene names here belong to mouse. The read terminates 1 residue before the CDR3 end, so the remaining end is supplied by the germline J gene. The source of the sample is a study of tissue T cells after allogeneic stem cell transplantation. Whole-study findings and limits: Across patients, clones rarely overlapped, yet motif clusters were shared tissue-specifically. In patients and mice, blood and spleen missed much of tissue repertoire.

Sequencing was performed with immunoSEQ multiplex PCR; in TCRdb, only in-frame clones are kept and a portion is missing. The sample has approximately 50,000 clones; approximately 70% are singletons. V was pared by 2 bases and J by 3 bases, with 14 bases between. The CDR3 length is 15 residues. Germline CDR1 GKSSPN, CDR2 SITVG. The V and J genes are TRBV31 and TRBJ2-1; D is possibly TRBD2 (6 bases). Sequencing was carried out using sorted cells pooled from one or two spleens. This sequence originates from a pool of C57BL/6 mice in good health. This chain's CDR3 is CAWSSRLGVYAEQFF. CDR3 bases read: TGTGCCTGGAGTTCCCGGTTGGGGGTCTATGCTGAGCAGTTC.